The rows below give T cell receptor beta chains drawn from one sample of a study of shared clonotypes between healthy human individuals. Assay: immunoSEQ multiplex PCR; the TCRdb copy retains only in-frame clones and omits some. Here the sample spans over 2 million clones, 85% to 95% being singletons. Specimen: naive CD4+ T cells sorted from blood. Every receptor here comes from a man aged 18 to 30 in good health. The CDR3 runs from the conserved cysteine through the conserved F or W. The order of the fields is CDR3 length, V gene, CDR3 protein.

>15|TRBV10-3
CAISESQRGGIEQFF
>17|TRBV5-4
CASSLNPGLATNEKLFF
>17|TRBV19
CASSKGGGSSYNSPLHF
>16|TRBV4-1
CASSQEGGASSYEQYF
>14|TRBV5-3
CARSPWTTNAEQFF
>16|TRBV5-8
CASSLYFTGRTDTQYF
>13|TRBV6-5
CASSSPWTGELFF
>16|TRBV28
CASIGEPSSYNSPLHF
>15|TRBV7-9
CASSFRGQGNEKLFF
>16|TRBV10-1
CASISTKDRGRTEAFF